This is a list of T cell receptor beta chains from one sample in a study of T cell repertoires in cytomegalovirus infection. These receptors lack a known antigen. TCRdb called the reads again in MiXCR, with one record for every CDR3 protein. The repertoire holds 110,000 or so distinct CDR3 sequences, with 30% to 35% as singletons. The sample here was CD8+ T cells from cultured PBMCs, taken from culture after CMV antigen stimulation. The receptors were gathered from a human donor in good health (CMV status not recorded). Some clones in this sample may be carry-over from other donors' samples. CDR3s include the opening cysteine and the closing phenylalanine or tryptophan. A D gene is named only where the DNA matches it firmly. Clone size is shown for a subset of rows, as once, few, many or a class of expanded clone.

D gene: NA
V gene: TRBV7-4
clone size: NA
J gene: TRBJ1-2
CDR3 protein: CASSWGRGYGYTF
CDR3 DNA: TGTGCCAGCAGTTGGGGCCGGGGCTATGGCTACACCTTC

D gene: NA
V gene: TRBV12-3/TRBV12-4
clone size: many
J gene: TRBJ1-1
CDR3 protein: CASSLADGTVRNTEAFF
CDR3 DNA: TGTGCCAGCAGTTTAGCCGACGGAACCGTAAGGAACACTGAAGCTTTCTTT

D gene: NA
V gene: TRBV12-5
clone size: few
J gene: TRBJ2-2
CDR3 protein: CASGLVSQGTGELFF
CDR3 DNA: TGTGCTAGTGGTTTGGTTTCACAGGGCACCGGGGAGCTGTTTTTT

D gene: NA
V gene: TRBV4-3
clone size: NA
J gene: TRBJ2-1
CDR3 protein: CASSQDGLGYYNEQFF
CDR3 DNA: TGCGCCAGCAGCCAAGATGGACTTGGGTACTACAATGAGCAGTTCTTC

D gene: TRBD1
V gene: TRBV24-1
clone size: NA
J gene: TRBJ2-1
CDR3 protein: CATSDPRQGLDNEQFF
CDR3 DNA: TGTGCCACCAGTGATCCCCGACAGGGGCTAGACAATGAGCAGTTCTTC

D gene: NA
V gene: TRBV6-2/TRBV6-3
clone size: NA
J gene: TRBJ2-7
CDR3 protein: CASSLGRYEQYF
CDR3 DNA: TGTGCCAGCAGTTTGGGACGGTACGAGCAGTACTTC

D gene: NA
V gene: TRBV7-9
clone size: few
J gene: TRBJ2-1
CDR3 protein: CASSLIGDGQFF
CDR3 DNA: TGTGCCAGCAGCTTAATAGGGGATGGGCAGTTCTTC

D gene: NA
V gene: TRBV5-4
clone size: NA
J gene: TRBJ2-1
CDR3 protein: CASSLGASAYEQFF
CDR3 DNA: TGTGCCAGCAGTTTGGGTGCTAGCGCCTATGAGCAGTTCTTC

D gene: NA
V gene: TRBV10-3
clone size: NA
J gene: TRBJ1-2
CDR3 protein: CAIGPQQGNYGYTF
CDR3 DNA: TGTGCCATCGGTCCCCAACAGGGAAACTATGGCTACACCTTC

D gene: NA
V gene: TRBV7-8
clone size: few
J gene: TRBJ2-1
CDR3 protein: CASSADFNEQFF
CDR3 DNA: TGTGCCAGCAGCGCGGACTTTAATGAGCAGTTCTTC

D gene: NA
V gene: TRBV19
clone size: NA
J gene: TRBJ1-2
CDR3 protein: CASSLIPTTDYGYTF
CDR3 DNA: TGTGCCAGTAGTTTAATTCCCACCACCGACTATGGCTACACCTTC

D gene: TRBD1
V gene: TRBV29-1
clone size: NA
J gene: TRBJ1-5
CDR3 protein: CSVGQGDNQPQHF
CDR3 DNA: TGCAGCGTCGGACAGGGGGACAATCAGCCCCAGCATTTT

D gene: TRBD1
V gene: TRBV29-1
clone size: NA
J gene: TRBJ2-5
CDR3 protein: CSARTGQETQYF
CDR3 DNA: TGCAGCGCGAGGACAGGGCAAGAGACCCAGTACTTC

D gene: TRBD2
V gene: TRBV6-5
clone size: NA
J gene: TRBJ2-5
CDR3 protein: CASSARLAGGLQETQYF
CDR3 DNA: TGTGCCAGCAGTGCTAGACTAGCGGGGGGGTTACAAGAGACCCAGTACTTC

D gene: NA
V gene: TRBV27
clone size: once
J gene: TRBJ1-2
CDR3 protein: CASSLTGHLYGYTF
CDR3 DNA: TGTGCCAGCAGTTTAACGGGACATCTCTATGGCTACACCTTC

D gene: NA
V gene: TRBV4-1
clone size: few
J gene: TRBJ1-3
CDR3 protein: CASSRDSLSGNTIYF
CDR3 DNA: TGCGCCAGCAGCCGAGACAGCCTTTCTGGAAACACCATATATTTT

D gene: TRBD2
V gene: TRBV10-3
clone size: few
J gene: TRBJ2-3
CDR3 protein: CATRLALTSTDTQYF
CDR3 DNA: TGTGCCACCCGACTAGCTCTTACTAGCACAGATACGCAGTATTTT

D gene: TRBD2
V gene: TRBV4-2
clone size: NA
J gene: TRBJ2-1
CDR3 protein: CASSQPRGTSGSNEQFF
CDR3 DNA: TGTGCCAGCAGCCAACCCCGGGGGACTAGCGGGTCAAATGAGCAGTTCTTC

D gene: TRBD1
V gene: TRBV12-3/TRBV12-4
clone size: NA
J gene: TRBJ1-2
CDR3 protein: CASRRQGSGYTF
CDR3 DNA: TGTGCCAGCAGACGACAGGGGTCTGGCTACACCTTC

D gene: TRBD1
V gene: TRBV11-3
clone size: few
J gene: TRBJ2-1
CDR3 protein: CASSLEQGASYNEQFF
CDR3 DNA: TGTGCCAGCAGCTTAGAGCAGGGGGCTTCCTACAATGAGCAGTTCTTC

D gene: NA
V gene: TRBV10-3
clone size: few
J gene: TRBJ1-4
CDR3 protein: CAISERRNNEKLFF
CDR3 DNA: TGTGCCATCAGTGAACGCAGGAATAATGAAAAACTGTTTTTT

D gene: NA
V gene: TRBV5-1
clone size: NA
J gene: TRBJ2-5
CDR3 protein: CASGLDRFDETQYF
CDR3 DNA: TGCGCCAGCGGATTAGACAGGTTCGACGAGACCCAGTACTTC

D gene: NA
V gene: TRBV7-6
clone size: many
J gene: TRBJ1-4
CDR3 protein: CASSLWGIATNEKLFF
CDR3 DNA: TGTGCCAGCAGCTTATGGGGAATCGCAACTAATGAAAAACTGTTTTTT

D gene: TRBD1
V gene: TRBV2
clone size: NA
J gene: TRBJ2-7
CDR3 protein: CASRGDRVEQYF
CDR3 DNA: TGTGCCAGCAGGGGGGACAGGGTCGAGCAGTACTTC

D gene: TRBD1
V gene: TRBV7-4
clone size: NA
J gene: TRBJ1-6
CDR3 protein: CASSGQGAFSPLHF
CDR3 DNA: TGTGCCAGCAGCGGGCAGGGGGCCTTTTCACCCCTCCACTTT

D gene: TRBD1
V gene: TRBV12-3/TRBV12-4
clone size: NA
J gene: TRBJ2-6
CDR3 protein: CASSPGDRGDPGANVLTF
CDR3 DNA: TGTGCCAGCAGTCCCGGGGACAGGGGGGACCCTGGGGCCAACGTCCTGACTTTC

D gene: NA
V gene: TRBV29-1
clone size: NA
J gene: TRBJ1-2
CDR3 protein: CSVESGEAYGYTF
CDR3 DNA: TGCAGCGTTGAATCAGGGGAGGCCTATGGCTACACCTTC

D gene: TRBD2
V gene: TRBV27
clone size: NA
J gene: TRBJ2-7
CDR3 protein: CASSKSGGGTYEQYF
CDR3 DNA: TGTGCCAGCAGTAAGTCTGGGGGGGGGACCTACGAGCAGTACTTC

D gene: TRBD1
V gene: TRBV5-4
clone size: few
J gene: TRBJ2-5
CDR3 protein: CASSLEQGVQETQYF
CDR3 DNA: TGTGCCAGCAGCTTGGAACAGGGGGTTCAAGAGACCCAGTACTTC

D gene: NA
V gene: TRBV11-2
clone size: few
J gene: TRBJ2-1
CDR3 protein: CASSLDHPARGYNEQFF
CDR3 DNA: TGTGCCAGCAGCTTAGATCACCCCGCCAGGGGATACAATGAGCAGTTCTTC

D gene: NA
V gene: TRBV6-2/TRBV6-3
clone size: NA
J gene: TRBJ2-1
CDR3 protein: CASSQPGLPTHNEQFF
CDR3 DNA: TGTGCCAGCAGCCAACCGGGACTCCCGACCCACAATGAGCAGTTCTTC

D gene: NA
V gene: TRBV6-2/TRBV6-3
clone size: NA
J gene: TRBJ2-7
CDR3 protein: CASSSRDATYEQYF
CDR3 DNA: TGTGCCAGCAGTTCACGGGACGCCACCTACGAGCAGTACTTC

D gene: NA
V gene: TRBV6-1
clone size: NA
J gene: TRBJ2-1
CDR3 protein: CASSEVGPGAGVYNEQFF
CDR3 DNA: TGTGCCAGCAGTGAAGTGGGCCCGGGGGCGGGGGTGTACAATGAGCAGTTCTTC

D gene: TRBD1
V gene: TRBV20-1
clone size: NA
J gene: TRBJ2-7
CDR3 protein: CSADTGGRYEQYF
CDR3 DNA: TGCAGTGCTGACACAGGGGGCAGGTACGAGCAGTACTTC

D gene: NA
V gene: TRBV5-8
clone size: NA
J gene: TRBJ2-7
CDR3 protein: CASSLFHASYEQYF
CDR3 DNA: TGTGCCAGCAGCTTGTTCCACGCTTCCTACGAGCAGTACTTC

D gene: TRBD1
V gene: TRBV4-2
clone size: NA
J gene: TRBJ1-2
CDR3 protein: CASSQTGMNYGYTF
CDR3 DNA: TGTGCCAGCAGCCAGACAGGGATGAACTATGGCTACACCTTC

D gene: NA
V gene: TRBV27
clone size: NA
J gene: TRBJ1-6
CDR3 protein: CASSFGIHRPLHF
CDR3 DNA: TGTGCCAGCAGTTTCGGTATCCACCGCCCCCTCCACTTT

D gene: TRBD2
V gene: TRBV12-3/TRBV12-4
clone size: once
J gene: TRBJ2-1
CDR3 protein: CASSQGLAGGDSGNEQFF
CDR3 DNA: TGTGCCAGCAGCCAGGGACTAGCGGGGGGGGACAGTGGCAATGAGCAGTTCTTC

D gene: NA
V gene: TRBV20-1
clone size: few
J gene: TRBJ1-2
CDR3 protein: CSGREGQDQNWNYGYTF
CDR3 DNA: TGCAGTGGTCGCGAGGGGCAGGATCAAAACTGGAACTATGGCTACACCTTC

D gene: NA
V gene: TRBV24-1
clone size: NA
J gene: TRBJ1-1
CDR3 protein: CATSDLNKMNTEAFF
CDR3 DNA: TGTGCCACCAGTGATTTGAACAAGATGAACACTGAAGCTTTCTTT

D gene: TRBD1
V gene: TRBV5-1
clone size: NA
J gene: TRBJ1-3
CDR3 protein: CASSPSATGTFSGNTIYF
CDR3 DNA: TGCGCCAGCAGCCCCTCCGCGACAGGGACCTTCTCTGGAAACACCATATATTTT

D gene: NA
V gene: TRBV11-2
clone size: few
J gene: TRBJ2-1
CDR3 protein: CASSLDRLASSYNEQFF
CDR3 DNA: TGTGCCAGCAGCTTAGATCGGCTGGCTAGCTCCTACAATGAGCAGTTCTTC

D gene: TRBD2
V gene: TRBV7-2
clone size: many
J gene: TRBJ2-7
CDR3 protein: CASSLGLAGVYEQYF
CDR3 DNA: TGTGCCAGCAGCTTAGGGCTAGCGGGGGTCTACGAGCAGTACTTC

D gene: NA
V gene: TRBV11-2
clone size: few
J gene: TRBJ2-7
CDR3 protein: CASSLDLFYEQYF
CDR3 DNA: TGTGCCAGCAGCTTAGATCTATTCTACGAGCAGTACTTC

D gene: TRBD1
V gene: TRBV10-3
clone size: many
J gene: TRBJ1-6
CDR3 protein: CAISTGTGESPLHF
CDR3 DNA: TGTGCCATCAGCACCGGGACAGGGGAATCACCCCTCCACTTT